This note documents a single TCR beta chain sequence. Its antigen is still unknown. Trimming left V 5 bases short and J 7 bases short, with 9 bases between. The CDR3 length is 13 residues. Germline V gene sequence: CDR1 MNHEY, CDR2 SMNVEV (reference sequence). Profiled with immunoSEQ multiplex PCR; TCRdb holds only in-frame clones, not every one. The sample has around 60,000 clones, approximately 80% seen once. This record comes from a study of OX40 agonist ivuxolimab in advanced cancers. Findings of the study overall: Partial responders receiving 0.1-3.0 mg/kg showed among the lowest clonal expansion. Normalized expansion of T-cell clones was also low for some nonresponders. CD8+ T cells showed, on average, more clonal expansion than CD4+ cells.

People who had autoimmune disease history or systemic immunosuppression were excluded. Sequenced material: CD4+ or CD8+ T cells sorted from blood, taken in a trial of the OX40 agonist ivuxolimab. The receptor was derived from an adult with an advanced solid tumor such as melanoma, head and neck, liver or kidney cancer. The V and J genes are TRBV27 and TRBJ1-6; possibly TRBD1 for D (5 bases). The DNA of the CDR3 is TGTGCCAGCAGTCCGGGGCGGAATTCACCCCTCCACTTT. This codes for CASSPGRNSPLHF.